This TCR beta chain was obtained from a study of a mutant IDH1 vaccine in newly diagnosed glioma. Study at large: Patients had eight vaccinations, in weeks 1, 3, 5, 7, 11, 15, 19 and 23.

Described time point: week 11, during vaccination. Doses comprised 300 ug of mutant IDH1 20-mer peptide each, plus topical imiquimod. The astrocytomas were IDH1-mutant, ATRX-negative, and WHO grade 3 or 4. With respect to this clone: Its antigen is undetermined.

Sequenced by immunoSEQ multiplex PCR; TCRdb stores in-frame clones only, minus some. This repertoire shows some 120,000 clones, 80% found once; its top ten account for about 5.5%. Regarding the study as a whole: Among top peripheral T cell clonotypes, changes seemed unrelated to pseudoprogression.

This TCR was sampled from a man aged 40-49 years with glioma. This specimen consisted of PBMCs, obtained from a glioma patient whose treatment included an IDH1 peptide vaccine.

The CDR3 sequence is CASSGSGAPYEQYF. The CDR3 nucleotides are TGTGCCAGCAGCGGTAGCGGAGCCCCCTACGAGCAGTACTTC. The chain couples TRBV9 to TRBJ2-7; a weak D match, TRBD2 (6 bases). Germline V gives CDR1 SGDLS, CDR2 YYNGEE. This CDR3 spans 14 amino acids. V dropped 3 bases and J dropped 2 bases, with 12 bases sitting between them.